The rows below give T cell receptor beta chains drawn from one sample of a study of OX40 agonist ivuxolimab in advanced cancers. The method was immunoSEQ multiplex PCR; TCRdb's version includes in-frame clones alone and lacks a portion of them. The table records about 27,000 clones, more than 70% of them present only once. The material was CD4+ or CD8+ T cells sorted from blood, obtained in a trial of the OX40 agonist ivuxolimab. The receptor source for this set is an adult with an advanced solid tumor such as melanoma, head and neck, liver or kidney cancer. Each CDR3 is given with its conserved first and last residue. The D gene is left open where the match is weak. Rows may omit the clone size; those that give it use once, few, many or a size class.

clone_size j_call d_call v_call cdr3_nt cdr3_aa
- TRBJ2-1 - TRBV5-4 TGTGCCAGCAGCCCTTGGGGCGGGGGCGTAGAGCAGTTCTTC CASSPWGGGVEQFF
- TRBJ1-1 - TRBV19 TGTGCCAGTAGTATGTCTAAGGCCCTGAACACTGAAGCTTTCTTT CASSMSKALNTEAFF
- TRBJ2-7 - TRBV7-6 TGTGCCAGCAGCTTAGTAGGTGAGCACGAGCAGTACTTC CASSLVGEHEQYF
- TRBJ1-5 - TRBV27 TGTGCCAGCAGTAAGGACCCCGCTGGGGCCTATCAGCCCCAGCATTTT CASSKDPAGAYQPQHF
- TRBJ2-2 TRBD2 TRBV27 TGTGCCAGCAGTTTATCCTCAAGGCTCGGGCTAGCGGGCAACACCGGGGAGCTGTTTTTT CASSLSSRLGLAGNTGELFF
- TRBJ1-1 TRBD1 TRBV7-9 TGTGCCAGCAGCTCATCAGAACTTACGGACAGGGTGAACACTGAAGCTTTCTTT CASSSSELTDRVNTEAFF
- TRBJ2-7 TRBD1 TRBV30 TGTGCCTGGAGTACAGGACAGGGAAGGAACGAGCAGTACTTC CAWSTGQGRNEQYF
- TRBJ1-2 - TRBV19 TGTGCCAGTAGTATTGGGGACATTATTGGCTACACCTTC CASSIGDIIGYTF
- TRBJ2-5 TRBD1 TRBV28 TGTGCCAGCACCCCGACAGGGGCCATTCAAGAGACCCAGTACTTC CASTPTGAIQETQYF
few TRBJ2-5 TRBD2 TRBV7-6 TGTGCCAGCAGCCATGCATTCGGCGGGGGGTACCAAGAGACCCAGTACTTC CASSHAFGGGYQETQYF
once TRBJ2-7 TRBD1 TRBV9 TGTGCCAGCAGCGTAGGACAGGGTAATATCTACGAGCAGTACTTC CASSVGQGNIYEQYF
- TRBJ2-7 - TRBV4-1 TGCGCCAGCAGCCAAATCCAGGGCGCGCAGGAGCAGTACTTC CASSQIQGAQEQYF
- TRBJ2-7 TRBD1 TRBV4-2 TGTGCCAGCAGCCCGGCAGGGGGCGACTACGAGCAGTACTTC CASSPAGGDYEQYF
- TRBJ2-7 TRBD1 TRBV19 TGTGCCAGTAGTATCGGGCAGGGGGCTTACGAGCAGTACTTC CASSIGQGAYEQYF
- TRBJ2-7 - TRBV14 TGTGCCAGCAGCCAAGATGCAGGAAGCTCCTACGAGCAGTACTTC CASSQDAGSSYEQYF
- TRBJ2-7 - TRBV5-4 TGTGCCAGCAGCTCAATCGACCCTGGAGTAAAAGGCTACGAGCAGTACTTC CASSSIDPGVKGYEQYF
- TRBJ2-7 - TRBV28 TGTGCCAGCAGCTCGGCCCAACTCACAGGGTTTACAGACGAGCAGTACTTC CASSSAQLTGFTDEQYF
once TRBJ1-2 - TRBV30 TGTGCCTGGAAGGATGTAGGGGATCGCTGGAATGGCTACACCTTC CAWKDVGDRWNGYTF
- TRBJ2-2 TRBD2 TRBV27 TGTGCCAGCAGTTTAGGTGGACTAGCGGGATATGGTCTTTCAGCCGGGGAGCTGTTTTTT CASSLGGLAGYGLSAGELFF
once TRBJ2-1 - TRBV10-1 TGCGCCAGCAGTGAGGACGTTGACATTATCAATGAGCAGTTCTTC CASSEDVDIINEQFF
- TRBJ1-2 TRBD1 TRBV19 TGTGCCAGTAGTACACAGGGGAGCTATGGCTACACCTTC CASSTQGSYGYTF
- TRBJ1-1 TRBD1 TRBV9 TGTGCCAGCAGCCCGGGGCACAGGGGTCACACTGAAGCTTTCTTT CASSPGHRGHTEAFF
- TRBJ1-1 TRBD1 TRBV15 TGTGCCAGCCTCGAGACAGGGAGCACTGAAGCTTTCTTT CASLETGSTEAFF
- TRBJ2-2 TRBD1 TRBV7-6 TGTGCCAGCAGCTTAGGGCGGACAGGGGTGAACACCGGGGAGCTGTTTTTT CASSLGRTGVNTGELFF
- TRBJ2-3 - TRBV19 TGTGCCAGTAGTAGGACGGCCGGATCGATGCTCACAGATACGCAGTATTTT CASSRTAGSMLTDTQYF
- TRBJ2-2 TRBD1 TRBV11-3 TGTGCCAGCAGCTTAGGTCTTGGGACAGGAGGGAACACCGGGGAGCTGTTTTTT CASSLGLGTGGNTGELFF
- TRBJ1-2 TRBD1 TRBV5-4 TGTGCCAGCAGCTATGAGACAGGGGAGGGCTACACCTTC CASSYETGEGYTF
- TRBJ1-4 TRBD1 TRBV5-1 TGCGCCAGCAGCCGGACAGGGTTGACAACTAATGAAAAACTGTTTTTT CASSRTGLTTNEKLFF
- TRBJ2-7 TRBD1 TRBV7-9 TGTGCCAGCAGCTCCGGGACAGGGTACTACGAGCAGTACTTC CASSSGTGYYEQYF
- TRBJ1-6 TRBD1 TRBV9 TGTGCCAGCAGCGTAGGCAGGGGGAGTTCACCCCTCCACTTT CASSVGRGSSPLHF
- TRBJ2-3 - TRBV7-2 TGTGCCAGCAGCCCGGGGAACACAGATACGCAGTATTTT CASSPGNTDTQYF
- TRBJ2-3 - TRBV4-1 TGCGCCAGCGGAAGATATAGGGCAGATACGCAGTATTTT CASGRYRADTQYF
- TRBJ1-5 - TRBV7-3 TGTGCCAGCACCCCAGGGGGCAATCAGCCCCAGCATTTT CASTPGGNQPQHF
- TRBJ1-5 - TRBV28 TGTGCCAGCAGTCCCCGGGGCGGTCCTCAGCCCCAGCATTTT CASSPRGGPQPQHF
- TRBJ2-5 - TRBV4-3 TGCGCCAGCAGCCAAGTCCGACAGGCCTGGGAGACCCAGTACTTC CASSQVRQAWETQYF
- TRBJ1-4 - TRBV5-1 TGCGCCAGCAGCTTGGAGGGCGGTTTGGGGGAAAAACTGTTTTTT CASSLEGGLGEKLFF
- TRBJ1-2 - TRBV4-3 TGCGCCAGCAGCCCCGGGGTCGTAGCCAGATCCTATGGCTACACCTTC CASSPGVVARSYGYTF
- TRBJ2-3 - TRBV29-1 TGCAGCGTGAGAGGAGTGCCGAGGCAGGTCAGCACAGATACGCAGTATTTT CSVRGVPRQVSTDTQYF
- TRBJ1-2 TRBD1 TRBV19 TGTGCCAGTGACGCCGGACAGGTTGACTATGGCTACACCTTC CASDAGQVDYGYTF
once TRBJ1-1 - TRBV7-3 TGTGCCAGCAGCCACTTAATGATTGCAGGGGAGGGGACTGAAGCTTTCTTT CASSHLMIAGEGTEAFF
once TRBJ2-5 - TRBV14 TGTGCCAGCAGTTGGGGTCTGGAGACCCAGTACTTC CASSWGLETQYF
- TRBJ2-2 - TRBV6-4 TGTGCCAGCAGTAACGGGGACACCGGGGAGCTGTTTTTT CASSNGDTGELFF
- TRBJ1-2 TRBD1 TRBV7-3 TGTGCCAGCAGCTTAACGCCCGGGACAGGGACTCAACTCGGGGATGGCTACACCTTC CASSLTPGTGTQLGDGYTF
- TRBJ2-7 - TRBV28 TGTGCCAGCAGTTTAAGGGGGGTATACGAGCAGTACTTC CASSLRGVYEQYF
- TRBJ2-7 TRBD2 TRBV19 TGTGCCAGTAGCTCTAGCGGGGACGACTACGAGCAGTACTTC CASSSSGDDYEQYF
- TRBJ1-5 - TRBV9 TGTGCCAGCAGCGTAGGACACCAGGAGTGGCGGCCCCAGCATTTT CASSVGHQEWRPQHF
- TRBJ2-7 - TRBV4-2 TGTGCCAGCAGCCCGACAGGCTACGAGCAGTACTTC CASSPTGYEQYF
- TRBJ2-3 TRBD1 TRBV4-3 TGCGCCAGCAGCCATTGGACAGGGGGAAAGACAGATACGCAGTATTTT CASSHWTGGKTDTQYF
- TRBJ2-1 - TRBV5-1 TGCGCCAGCAGCTTGGAAGTCCATGAGCAGTTCTTC CASSLEVHEQFF
- TRBJ1-1 TRBD1 TRBV19 TGTGCCAGTAGACCTTGGGAACAGGGGGCGAACACTGAAGCTTTCTTT CASRPWEQGANTEAFF
- TRBJ2-7 TRBD1 TRBV4-3 TGCGCCAGCAGCCACCGACAGGGACCCTACGAGCAGTACTTC CASSHRQGPYEQYF
- TRBJ1-5 TRBD1 TRBV27 TGTGCCAGCAGTCAAACCCCGGGACAGGGGGCATGGCAGCCCCAGCATTTT CASSQTPGQGAWQPQHF
- TRBJ2-7 - TRBV6-6 TGTGCCAGCAGTCCTGCCGCAGGCGGCGAGCAGTACTTC CASSPAAGGEQYF
few TRBJ2-7 TRBD2 TRBV4-1 TGCGCCAGCAGACAACTAGCGGGGGATTTAACCTACGAGCAGTACTTC CASRQLAGDLTYEQYF
- TRBJ1-1 TRBD1 TRBV13 TGTGCCAGCAGCTTTACAGGGGGCGAGGCTTTCTTT CASSFTGGEAFF